This is a list of T cell receptor beta chains from one sample in a study of cytomegalovirus exposure and HLA in healthy donors. The protocol was immunoSEQ multiplex PCR, while the TCRdb copy is restricted to in-frame clones and leaves out a portion. The table records about 130,000 clones, around 80% of them present only once. Sequenced sample: PBMCs. These receptors were collected from a human donor in good health. CDR3s include the opening cysteine and the closing phenylalanine or tryptophan. A D gene is named only where the DNA matches it firmly. Clone size is given for some rows only: seen once, a few or many times, or a class if the clone is expanded.

- | TRBJ1-5 | - | 15 | TRBV6-4 | TGTGCCAGCAGCCCGACGGGGGGGCTGGATCAGCCCCAGCATTTT | CASSPTGGLDQPQHF
few | TRBJ2-7 | - | 13 | TRBV7-7 | TGTGCTAGCAGCTTAGCTGCGGATTACGAGCAGTACTTC | CASSLAADYEQYF
once | TRBJ1-6 | TRBD1 | 15 | TRBV11-2 | TGTGCCAGCAGCCCTACTACAGGGGGGAATTCACCCCTCCACTTT | CASSPTTGGNSPLHF
- | TRBJ2-5 | - | 16 | TRBV27 | TGTGCCAGCAGTCTCCACCTTCGGGCGGGTCAAGAGACCCAGTACTTC | CASSLHLRAGQETQYF
- | TRBJ2-7 | - | 13 | TRBV7-9 | TGTGCCAGCAGCTTAGCGTCTTCGTACGAGCAGTACTTC | CASSLASSYEQYF
- | TRBJ2-7 | - | 13 | TRBV19 | TGTGCTACCTCTAGCCAGTCGAACTACGAGCAGTACTTC | CATSSQSNYEQYF
- | TRBJ1-1 | TRBD1 | 13 | TRBV5-1 | TGCGCCAGTGGACAGGGGACGAACACTGAAGCTTTCTTT | CASGQGTNTEAFF
- | TRBJ2-1 | TRBD2 | 12 | TRBV2 | TGTGCCAGCACAGCGGGGGTATTTGAGCAGTTCTTC | CASTAGVFEQFF
few | TRBJ1-6 | TRBD1 | 14 | TRBV18 | TGTGCCAGCTCACAGGGACAGGGGAGGACACCCCTCCACTTT | CASSQGQGRTPLHF
few | TRBJ1-6 | TRBD1 | 13 | TRBV13 | TGTGCCAGCAGCCCGGACAGGGAGCCACCCCTCCACTTT | CASSPDREPPLHF
- | TRBJ2-3 | TRBD1 | 15 | TRBV7-8 | TGTGCCAGCAGCCCAGGGACAGGGGGCCCGGATACGCAGTATTTT | CASSPGTGGPDTQYF
- | TRBJ2-7 | - | 13 | TRBV7-2 | TGTGCCAGCGGCCGCACCGGGACCTACGAGCAGTACTTC | CASGRTGTYEQYF
- | TRBJ1-5 | TRBD1 | 16 | TRBV18 | TGTGCCAGCTCACTCCTGGACAGGGGGCGCGATCAGCCCCAGCATTTT | CASSLLDRGRDQPQHF
- | TRBJ1-1 | - | 12 | TRBV5-6 | TGTGCCAGCAGCCTACAGGGACCTGAAGCTTTCTTT | CASSLQGPEAFF
- | TRBJ1-1 | - | 14 | TRBV6-1 | TGTGCCAGCAGTGAAAGGGGTATGAACACTGAAGCTTTCTTT | CASSERGMNTEAFF
few | TRBJ2-7 | - | 14 | TRBV4-2 | TGTGCCAGCAGCCAAGACGAAGGGAGCTACGAGCAGTACTTC | CASSQDEGSYEQYF
- | TRBJ2-2 | TRBD1 | 16 | TRBV13 | TGTGCCAGCAGCGTTCTAGGACAGGCAAACACCGGGGAGCTGTTTTTT | CASSVLGQANTGELFF
- | TRBJ2-7 | TRBD1 | 16 | TRBV7-2 | TGTGCCAGCAGCTTAGCACCACGACAGGGGGCCGACGAGCAGTACTTC | CASSLAPRQGADEQYF
- | TRBJ2-5 | - | 14 | TRBV4-1 | TGCGCCAGCAGCCAGTTGCGGGGAGCAGAGACCCAGTACTTC | CASSQLRGAETQYF
- | TRBJ1-6 | - | 13 | TRBV14 | TGTGCCAGCAGCCAAGTACAGGAATCACCCCTCCACTTT | CASSQVQESPLHF
- | TRBJ2-5 | - | 13 | TRBV6-1 | TGTGCCAGCCTAGGGGACATCCAAGAGACCCAGTACTTC | CASLGDIQETQYF
- | TRBJ2-5 | TRBD2 | 16 | TRBV5-5 | TGTGCCAGCAGCCCGGGTCTAGCGGGGGTCCAAGAGACCCAGTACTTC | CASSPGLAGVQETQYF
- | TRBJ2-3 | - | 16 | TRBV19 | TGTGCCAGTAGTATTGGAACCTCCCTGGACTCAGATACGCAGTATTTT | CASSIGTSLDSDTQYF
- | TRBJ2-5 | TRBD1 | 12 | TRBV5-8 | TGTGCCACGGACAGGGGGCTGGAGACCCAGTACTTC | CATDRGLETQYF
- | TRBJ2-7 | - | 13 | TRBV7-9 | TGTGCCAGCAGCTTGGGGAGAGATTACGAGCAGTACTTC | CASSLGRDYEQYF
- | TRBJ2-3 | TRBD2 | 17 | TRBV19 | TGTGCCAGTAGTATACTTGGGTCCGGGGGGGCTGCAGATACGCAGTATTTT | CASSILGSGGAADTQYF
- | TRBJ1-1 | - | 15 | TRBV15 | TGTGCCACGACGAAGGAGGGAGACATGAACACTGAAGCTTTCTTT | CATTKEGDMNTEAFF
- | TRBJ2-7 | - | 14 | TRBV19 | TGTGCCAGTAGTCCCCGACAGGAGACCTACGAGCAGTACTTC | CASSPRQETYEQYF
- | TRBJ2-5 | TRBD1 | 16 | TRBV4-2 | TGTGCCAGCAGCACTGGGACAGCCTCCTCGGGGGAGACCCAGTACTTC | CASSTGTASSGETQYF
- | TRBJ2-3 | - | 16 | TRBV2 | TGTGCCAGCAGTCCTCGTGAGGTGGTAATTGTAGATACGCAGTATTTT | CASSPREVVIVDTQYF
- | TRBJ1-2 | TRBD1 | 16 | TRBV19 | TGTGCCAGTAGGATCTGGGGGACAGGGAAGAGGAATGGCTACACCTTC | CASRIWGTGKRNGYTF
- | TRBJ2-1 | - | 16 | TRBV5-1 | TGCGCCAGCAGCATACTACAGGGTGGCTCCTACAATGAGCAGTTCTTC | CASSILQGGSYNEQFF
once | TRBJ1-2 | - | 13 | TRBV19 | TGTGCCAGTAGTATAGGGGCAGGGTATGGCTACACCTTC | CASSIGAGYGYTF
- | TRBJ1-2 | - | 15 | TRBV7-7 | TGTGCCAGCAGCTGGCGGCCCGGCCGGGGCTATGGCTACACCTTC | CASSWRPGRGYGYTF
few | TRBJ1-1 | - | 13 | TRBV29-1 | TGCAGCGGACTTACAGGACCTTACACTGAAGCTTTCTTT | CSGLTGPYTEAFF
- | TRBJ2-5 | TRBD1 | 13 | TRBV10-2 | TGCGCCAGCAGTGGGGACAGGGCAGAGACCCAGTACTTC | CASSGDRAETQYF
- | TRBJ1-4 | - | 16 | TRBV2 | TGTGCCAGCAGTGAATCCGTGTTTGCAACTAATGAAAAACTGTTTTTT | CASSESVFATNEKLFF
- | TRBJ2-7 | TRBD1 | 13 | TRBV28 | TGTGCCAGCACTGAGACAGGGCGGTACGAGCAGTACTTC | CASTETGRYEQYF
- | TRBJ1-2 | TRBD1 | 13 | TRBV7-9 | TGTGCCAGCAGCTTAGGACAGGGCTGGGGCTACACCTTC | CASSLGQGWGYTF
once | TRBJ2-7 | TRBD2 | 16 | TRBV7-6 | TGTGCCAGCAGCCCCGAGGTAGCGGGGAGCTCCTACGAGCAGTACTTC | CASSPEVAGSSYEQYF
once | TRBJ2-2 | TRBD2 | 18 | TRBV4-1 | TGCGCCAGCAGCCAAGATCGGGAGGGCACCTGGCTTCTCGGGGAGCTGTTTTTT | CASSQDREGTWLLGELFF
- | TRBJ2-1 | - | 15 | TRBV7-3 | TGTGCCAGCAGCCTCCGGGACACCTCCTACAATGAGCAGTTCTTC | CASSLRDTSYNEQFF
- | TRBJ2-7 | TRBD1 | 16 | TRBV6-4 | TGTGCCAGCAGTGACTCGGCGACAGGGGACCCTTACGAGCAGTACTTC | CASSDSATGDPYEQYF
- | TRBJ2-7 | - | 13 | TRBV15 | TGTGCCACCAGTGGGCGTTTATTCTACGAGCAGTACTTC | CATSGRLFYEQYF
- | TRBJ2-5 | TRBD1 | 14 | TRBV4-1 | TGCGCCAGCAGCCAAGTCGGACAGGGGGAGACCCAGTACTTC | CASSQVGQGETQYF
- | TRBJ2-1 | - | 15 | TRBV7-6 | TGTGCCAGCAGTTTTTGGACTCAACTCCACAATGAGCAGTTCTTC | CASSFWTQLHNEQFF
- | TRBJ1-1 | - | 13 | TRBV5-6 | TGTGCCAGCAGCGGGCAGCCCAACACTGAAGCTTTCTTT | CASSGQPNTEAFF
- | TRBJ1-5 | - | 14 | TRBV27 | TGTGCCAGCAGTATAGACGTATTCAGCGGGCCCCAGCATTTT | CASSIDVFSGPQHF
few | TRBJ1-1 | TRBD1 | 15 | TRBV29-1 | TGCAGCGTTGAAGATCCCGGACAGGGGAACACTGAAGCTTTCTTT | CSVEDPGQGNTEAFF
- | TRBJ2-2 | TRBD1 | 17 | TRBV5-4 | TGTGCCAGCAGCTTGGCCGGACAGGGGGGCGTCGTCGGGGAGCTGTTTTTT | CASSLAGQGGVVGELFF
- | TRBJ1-4 | - | 18 | TRBV4-2 | TGTGCCAGCACCAAACTTATTCGGCAGGGTGGGTTTAATGAAAAACTGTTTTTT | CASTKLIRQGGFNEKLFF
- | TRBJ1-1 | TRBD1 | 11 | TRBV20-1 | TGCAGTGCCAGACAGGGGCCTGAAGCTTTCTTT | CSARQGPEAFF
- | TRBJ2-3 | - | 15 | TRBV9 | TGTGCCAGCAGCGTAGTGGGGGGGCCTGGAGATACGCAGTATTTT | CASSVVGGPGDTQYF
- | TRBJ1-4 | - | 16 | TRBV9 | TGTGCCAGCAGCGTAGCCGGAGGGACCTTTAATGAAAAACTGTTTTTT | CASSVAGGTFNEKLFF
- | TRBJ2-3 | TRBD2 | 18 | TRBV6-1 | TGTGCCAGCAGTGGAATCGGGACTAGCGGGCTTCGCTCAGATACGCAGTATTTT | CASSGIGTSGLRSDTQYF
- | TRBJ1-1 | TRBD1 | 15 | TRBV27 | TGTGCCAGCAGATTTTTGGGACAGGGCGGCACTGAAGCTTTCTTT | CASRFLGQGGTEAFF
- | TRBJ1-5 | TRBD1 | 16 | TRBV19 | TGTGCCAGTAGCGTAGCGGGACAGGGTAGCAATCAGCCCCAGCATTTT | CASSVAGQGSNQPQHF
- | TRBJ1-5 | - | 16 | TRBV14 | TGTGCCAGCAGCCCCGGAGGAGGGGCCGGGGATCAGCCCCAGCATTTT | CASSPGGGAGDQPQHF